The T cell receptor (beta chain) under discussion was sequenced for a study of OX40 agonist ivuxolimab in advanced cancers. Study summary: Across the patients, intravenous ivuxolimab was delivered every 2 weeks at 0.01 to 10 mg/kg. Study conclusions and caveats: Some nonresponders additionally presented with little normalized T-cell clonal expansion.

TCRdb keeps only in-frame clones here, not all; method: immunoSEQ multiplex PCR. There are about 75,000 clones in the sample; around 84% occur only once, and 15% to 20% lies in the top ten. Comments on this clone: The target antigen is unknown.

Germline lookup yields CDR1 MDHEN and CDR2 SYDVKM. V was trimmed by 6 bases and J by 5 bases, leaving 5 bases between them. The CDR3 runs 11 residues. This chain connects TRBV28 to TRBJ2-1; D is uncertain. This specimen was CD4+ or CD8+ T cells sorted from blood, taken in a trial of the OX40 agonist ivuxolimab. This receptor was taken from an adult with an advanced solid tumor such as melanoma, head and neck, liver or kidney cancer. CDR3 loop: CASSYNNEQFF. CDR3 coding DNA: TGTGCCAGCAGCTACAACAATGAGCAGTTCTTC.